What follows are 24 T cell receptor beta chains derived from one specimen sequenced in a study of blood T cell repertoires in COVID-19. Sequencing used immunoSEQ multiplex PCR; TCRdb keeps in-frame clones, though not all of them. In the table there are 210,000 or so clones, roughly nine tenths of which are singletons. Sequencing input: peripheral blood. The source is a man aged 40-49 years with active or convalescent COVID-19.

The chain uses TRBV30 and TRBJ1-2; 8 nucleotides line up with TRBD1. The CDR3 loop spans 12 amino acids. Germline CDR1 reads GTSNPN; CDR2 reads SVGIG (reference sequence). J was trimmed by 6 bases and V by 3 bases; bases with no gene match: 3. The CDR3 spells CAWSRTGNGYTF. In DNA, the CDR3 is TGTGCCTGGAGCAGGACAGGGAATGGCTACACCTTC.

The chain joins TRBV30 to TRBJ1-5; D may be TRBD1 (5 bases). V was cut by 7 bases and J by 3 bases, with 19 bases left in between. The CDR3 is made up of 15 amino acids. Per germline, CDR1 GTSNPN and CDR2 SVGIG (reference sequence). The CDR3 loop is CASSTGGSNNQPQHF. As DNA, the CDR3 is TGTGCCTCCTCGACGGGGGGGTCGAACAATCAGCCCCAGCATTTT.

The chain recombines TRBV30 with TRBJ1-5; 10 bases align to TRBD1. The CDR3 length is 15 residues. V lost 0 bases, J lost 4 bases, and 3 bases stayed unmatched. Germline CDR1 and CDR2: GTSNPN and SVGIG (reference sequence). The CDR3 spells CAWSVQGQGNQPQHF. As DNA, the CDR3 is TGTGCCTGGAGTGTACAGGGACAGGGGAATCAGCCCCAGCATTTT.

This CDR3 is CASSEVQGSGNTIYF. The CDR3 nucleotides read TGTGCCAGCAGTGAGGTTCAGGGCTCTGGAAACACCATATATTTT. The V and J genes are TRBV2 and TRBJ1-3; weak D call: TRBD1 (5 bases). V was pared by 3 bases and J by 0 bases, with 9 bases between. The CDR3 sequence is 15 residues long. The V gene's germline CDR1 is SNHLY and CDR2 FYNNEI.

This rearrangement joins TRBV9 to TRBJ2-7; TRBD1 aligns across 8 bases. Looked up from germline, CDR1 is SGDLS and CDR2 is YYNGEE. V trimming: 2 bases; J trimming: 4 bases; junction bases outside the gene matches: 5. The CDR3 covers 14 residues. The CDR3 loop reads CASSVSGGFYEQYF. The CDR3 coding sequence is TGTGCCAGCAGCGTGTCAGGGGGCTTTTACGAGCAGTACTTC.

The V call is TRBV5-1, the J call TRBJ2-7; TRBD1 aligns across 10 bases. After removal of 4 bases from V and 5 bases from J, the junction contained 6 bases not matched to a gene. Germline assignment: CDR1 SGHRS and CDR2 YFSETQ. The CDR3 contains 14 residues. This CDR3 is CASSPPGQGNEQYF. DNA of the CDR3: TGCGCCAGCAGCCCGCCGGGACAGGGGAACGAGCAGTACTTC. Full variable domain (rest looked up from reference TRBV5-1 and TRBJ2-7): KAGVTQTPRYLIKTRGQQVTLSCSPISGHRSVSWYQQTPGQGLQFLFEYFSETQRNKGNFPGRFSGRQFSNSRSEMNVSTLELGDSALYLCASSPPGQGNEQYFGPGTRLTVT.

The genes are TRBV11-1 and TRBJ1-3; D gene unclear. CDR3 length: 13 residues. Deletions cut 2 bases from V and 4 bases from J, with 6 bases between. Per the germline V gene, CDR1 is SGHAT and CDR2 is FQDESV (reference sequence). The DNA for the CDR3 is TGTGCCAGCAGCTTAATGACAGGAAACACCATATATTTT. Translated, it gives CASSLMTGNTIYF.

This sequence joins TRBV2 and TRBJ2-7, with D hard to call. The CDR3 is made up of 12 amino acids. Germline CDR1 SNHLY, CDR2 FYNNEI. Deletions cut 7 bases from V and 2 bases from J, with 9 bases between. Here the CDR3 reads CASTQSTYEQYF. CDR3 nucleotide sequence: TGTGCCAGCACCCAAAGCACCTACGAGCAGTACTTC. The whole variable domain, remainder taken from reference TRBV2 and TRBJ2-7, is EPEVTQTPSHQVTQMGQEVILRCVPISNHLYFYWYRQILGQKVEFLVSFYNNEISEKSEIFDDQFSVERPDGSNFTLKIRSTKLEDSAMYFCASTQSTYEQYFGPGTRLTVT.

The chain joins TRBV7-6 to TRBJ2-7; D is uncertain. Trimming shortened V by 0 bases and J by 3 bases, and 12 bases separated the two germline ends. CDR3 length: 15 residues. The germline V gene encodes CDR1 SGHVS and CDR2 FNYEAQ. In nucleotides, the CDR3 is TGTGCCAGCAGCTTAGCAGATACTAAATTCTACGAGCAGTACTTC. Its translation is CASSLADTKFYEQYF. Full variable domain (outside the CDR3, taken from reference TRBV7-6 and TRBJ2-7): GAGVSQSPRYKVTKRGQDVALRCDPISGHVSLYWYRQALGQGPEFLTYFNYEAQQDKSGLPNDRFSAERPEGSISTLTIQRTEQRDSAMYRCASSLADTKFYEQYFGPGTRLTVT.

The chain uses TRBV12-5 and TRBJ1-5, with D maybe TRBD1 (5 bases). Per germline, CDR1 LGHNT and CDR2 FRNRAP. The CDR3 spans 14 residues. Trimming removed 1 base from V and 5 bases from J, with 9 bases in between. As DNA, the CDR3 is TGTGCTAGTGGTTTGGACCGGGGGGATCAGCCCCAGCATTTT. Its protein is CASGLDRGDQPQHF.

The chain links TRBV19 to TRBJ1-2, with D hard to call. The CDR3 is 13 residues long. Germline V gives CDR1 LNHDA, CDR2 SQIVND (reference sequence). The V end was cut by 6 bases, the J end by 1 base, with 9 bases between. The DNA for the CDR3 is TGTGCCAGTAGGGAGAGAAGTAACTATGGCTACACCTTC. Protein product: CASRERSNYGYTF.

This clone turned up a few times. This chain links TRBV14 with TRBJ2-7, with TRBD1 as a possible D gene (6 bases). CDR3 length: 16 residues. Looked up from germline, CDR1 is SGHDN and CDR2 is FVKESK. V dropped 0 bases and J dropped 6 bases, with 18 bases sitting between them. The CDR3 DNA reads as TGTGCCAGCAGCCAAGATCCAGGGGTGGGTGGATTCGAGCAGTACTTC. Encoded protein: CASSQDPGVGGFEQYF.

The V gene is TRBV6-1, the J gene TRBJ2-6, with D perhaps TRBD2 (6 bases). With 3 bases removed from V and 0 bases from J, the gap between germline ends came to 6 bases. From germline, CDR1 is MNHNS and CDR2 SASEGT. The CDR3 covers 15 residues. The CDR3 here is CASSEGGSGANVLTF. In nucleotides, the CDR3 is TGTGCCAGCAGTGAGGGGGGCTCTGGGGCCAACGTCCTGACTTTC.

The chain has TRBV6-5 and TRBJ1-2; D is undetermined. Trimming removed 6 bases from V and 7 bases from J, with 15 bases in between. Germline V gives CDR1 MNHEY, CDR2 SVGAGI. CDR3 length equals 13 residues. CDR3 sequence: CASSPDPEGGYTF. In DNA form, the CDR3 reads TGTGCCAGCAGCCCGGACCCTGAGGGTGGCTACACCTTC.

This chain joins TRBV5-1 and TRBJ1-5; D is perhaps TRBD1 (5 bases). The CDR3 has 14 residues. Per germline, CDR1 SGHRS and CDR2 YFSETQ. V lost 1 base and J lost 5, with 10 bases in between. The CDR3: CASSLSGGDQPQHF. CDR3 nucleotide sequence: TGCGCCAGCAGCTTGTCGGGAGGGGATCAGCCCCAGCATTTT.

This chain links TRBV19 with TRBJ1-6; D not resolved. The CDR3 has 14 residues. The germline V and J ends were trimmed by 7 bases and 2 bases, with 9 bases remaining between them. From germline, CDR1 is LNHDA and CDR2 SQIVND (reference sequence). This CDR3 is CASMPGAYNSPLHF. Written as DNA, the CDR3 is TGTGCCAGTATGCCGGGAGCCTATAATTCACCCCTCCACTTT. The entire variable domain, with the rest obtained from reference TRBV19 and TRBJ1-6, is as follows: DGGITQSPKYLFRKEGQNVTLSCEQNLNHDAMYWYRQDPGQGLRLIYYSQIVNDFQKGDIAEGYSVSREKKESFPLTVTSAQKNPTAFYLCASMPGAYNSPLHFGNGTRLTVT.

This chain connects TRBV4-1 to TRBJ2-7; 9 nucleotides align to TRBD1. Germline V lookup: CDR1 MGHRA, CDR2 YSYEKL. V lost 1 base and J lost 4; bases outside the gene matches: 5. This CDR3 comprises 15 residues. The CDR3 DNA reads TGCGCCAGCAGCCAAGTAACAGGGGGCTTTTACGAGCAGTACTTC. Protein product: CASSQVTGGFYEQYF.

This chain connects TRBV4-1 to TRBJ1-5; TRBD1 aligns across 11 bases. The ends lost 3 bases at V and 7 bases at J; junction bases unmatched: 14. There are 18 residues in the CDR3. Per the germline V gene, CDR1 is MGHRA and CDR2 is YSYEKL. The CDR3 spells CASSQDAIGQGAGQPQHF. CDR3 nucleotides: TGCGCCAGCAGCCAGGACGCTATTGGACAGGGGGCGGGCCAGCCCCAGCATTTT.

The chain joins TRBV6-1 to TRBJ1-2, with 8 bases that match TRBD1. Looked up from germline, CDR1 is MNHNS and CDR2 is SASEGT. The V gene end was trimmed by 2 bases and the J gene end by 7 bases; junction bases not matched to a gene: 18. The CDR3 sequence is 18 residues long. In DNA, the CDR3 is TGTGCCAGCAGTGAAAGAACCCTCTGGACAGGGCTCTTGAGTGGCTACACCTTC. This sequence encodes CASSERTLWTGLLSGYTF.

The chain combines TRBV19 with TRBJ2-7; 9 nucleotides agree with TRBD1. The CDR3 covers 15 residues. Germline CDR1 LNHDA, CDR2 SQIVND (reference sequence). Trimming removed 3 bases from V and 2 bases from J; junction bases left unmatched: 5. Here the CDR3 reads CASSISGQGTYEQYF. In DNA form, the CDR3 reads TGTGCCAGTAGTATCTCCGGACAGGGGACCTACGAGCAGTACTTC.

This chain uses TRBV6-5 with TRBJ2-7; TRBD1 matches 11 bases. This CDR3 contains 16 residues. Per germline, CDR1 MNHEY and CDR2 SVGAGI. V gave up 0 bases and J gave up 7 bases; unmatched junction bases: 8. DNA of the CDR3: TGTGCCAGCAGTTACTCCGGGACAGGGGGTTCCGGGGAGCAGTACTTC. It codes for CASSYSGTGGSGEQYF.

CDR3 protein: CASSDGGGGSTDTQYF. As DNA, the CDR3 is TGCGCCAGCAGTGATGGCGGGGGCGGAAGCACAGATACGCAGTATTTT. The chain combines TRBV10-2 with TRBJ2-3; a weak D match, TRBD2 (7 bases). Deletions cut 3 bases from V and 0 bases from J, with 13 bases between. Germline loops: CDR1 WSHSY, CDR2 SAAADI. The length of the CDR3 is 16 residues.

V usage is TRBV28 and J usage is TRBJ1-2, with 7 nucleotides matching TRBD1. The J segment lost 4 bases and the V segment lost 3 bases, leaving 8 bases of the junction unmatched. This CDR3 is 15 amino acids long. Germline CDR1 MDHEN, CDR2 SYDVKM. The CDR3 reads CASSFPPGGGYGYTF. DNA for the CDR3: TGTGCCAGCAGTTTTCCCCCAGGGGGAGGCTATGGCTACACCTTC.

The chain uses TRBV6-5 and TRBJ2-4; a possible D gene is TRBD1 (6 bases). CDR1 MNHEY and CDR2 SVGAGI come from the germline V gene. The CDR3 is 15 residues long. The V and J ends lost 0 bases and 8 bases respectively, with 14 bases between them. The CDR3 spells CASSYSFQGLDIQYF. Written as DNA, the CDR3 is TGTGCCAGCAGTTACTCGTTCCAGGGGTTGGACATTCAGTACTTC.